The 25 T cell receptor beta chains below all came from one sample that was sequenced in a study of blood T cell repertoires in COVID-19 (dated by TCRdb to the early 2020s). Libraries were made using the immunoSEQ multiplex PCR assay. TCRdb's version of the immuneACCESS table is confined to in-frame rearrangements and falls short of the full clone set. An unresolved V gene accounts for under half of the shortfall where checked; the remainder is of unknown origin. For this sample the table gives 150,000 to 200,000 clones, of which about four fifths were detected only once. In total, the top ten clones hold around 6.3% of the sample. The sample consisted of peripheral blood. The source is a man in his sixties or seventies with active or convalescent COVID-19.

The CDR3: CASSRGIASGIETQYF. CDR3 DNA: TGTGCCAGCAGCCGAGGTATCGCTAGCGGGATTGAGACCCAGTACTTC. The V gene is TRBV5-6, the J gene TRBJ2-5; TRBD2 agrees at 9 bases. V gave up 4 bases and J gave up 5 bases; unmatched junction bases: 12. Germline loops: CDR1 SGHDT, CDR2 YYEEEE. The CDR3 loop spans 16 amino acids.

The rearrangement uses TRBV9 and TRBJ2-1, with 8 bases that match TRBD2. This CDR3 comprises 16 residues. CDR1 is SGDLS, CDR2 YYNGEE, per germline. V shed 2 bases and J 0 bases; nucleotides not matched to a gene: 4. The CDR3 nucleotides read TGTGCCAGCAGCGTGTCGGGAGGGAGCTCCTACAATGAGCAGTTCTTC. Protein sequence: CASSVSGGSSYNEQFF. Drawing the rest from reference TRBV9 and TRBJ2-1, the complete variable domain is DSGVTQTPKHLITATGQRVTLRCSPRSGDLSVYWYQQSLDQGLQFLIQYYNGEERAKGNILERFSAQQFPDLHSELNLSSLELGDSALYFCASSVSGGSSYNEQFFGPGTRLTVL.

This sequence joins TRBV6-5 and TRBJ1-6; D is uncertain. CDR1 MNHEY and CDR2 SVGAGI come from the germline V gene. Trimming took off 3 bases at V and 10 bases at J, with 13 bases between the two ends. The CDR3 is 14 amino acids. The CDR3 region is CASSYARAWSPLHF. CDR3 coding DNA: TGTGCCAGCAGTTATGCGAGGGCATGGTCACCCCTCCACTTT.

Concerning this clone: A read error may account for a junction end that differs from germline. The chain couples TRBV15 to TRBJ1-1, with 8 positions matching TRBD1. Germline V CDR1 and CDR2: LNHNV, YYDKDF (reference sequence). The CDR3 extends over 17 amino acids. CDR3 bases: TGTACCACCAGCAGAAGCTACGACGACAGGGGATTTACTGAAGCTTTCTTT. Translated, it gives CTTSRSYDDRGFTEAFF.

The chain has TRBV18 and TRBJ2-1, with 7 bases matching TRBD1. V shed 5 bases, J shed 4 bases, and the junction held 11 bases outside the gene matches. The CDR3 has 16 amino acids. The V gene's germline CDR1 is KGHSH and CDR2 LQKENI. CDR3 loop: CASSTTPGQSYNEQFF. In DNA, the CDR3 is TGTGCCAGCTCAACCACGCCGGGACAGAGTTACAATGAGCAGTTCTTC.

In its sample, this clone was seen a few times. The chain has TRBV7-9 and TRBJ2-2; TRBD2 agrees at 7 bases. This CDR3 region has 16 residues. Germline loops: CDR1 SEHNR, CDR2 FQNEAQ (reference sequence). V dropped 6 bases and J dropped 4; count of bases not matched to a gene: 11. CDR3 loop: CASSYSAGPGTGELFF. CDR3 coding DNA: TGTGCCAGCAGTTACTCAGCGGGACCCGGCACCGGGGAGCTGTTTTTT.

This chain joins TRBV30 and TRBJ2-1; 7 bases match TRBD2. CDR1 is GTSNPN and CDR2 is SVGIG in the germline V gene (reference sequence). This CDR3 is built from 13 residues. With V trimmed by 2 bases and J by 8 bases, 6 bases remained unmatched. The CDR3 here is CAWSTGRGDEQFF. CDR3 DNA: TGTGCCTGGAGTACTGGACGGGGGGATGAGCAGTTCTTC.

V is TRBV18 and J is TRBJ1-1; a possible D gene is TRBD1 (6 bases). There are 14 residues in the CDR3. The germline V gene encodes CDR1 KGHSH and CDR2 LQKENI. V was clipped by 4 bases and J by 6 bases, with 15 bases between them. In DNA, the CDR3 is TGTGCCAGCTCACAAGCACAGGGAAAATCTGAAGCTTTCTTT. This translates into CASSQAQGKSEAFF.

This clone is a singleton in its sample. The rearrangement uses TRBV6-5 and TRBJ2-7, with 7 bases fitting TRBD2. The CDR3 has 14 amino acids. With V trimmed by 7 bases and J by 1 base, 7 bases remained unmatched. From germline, CDR1 is MNHEY and CDR2 SVGAGI. The CDR3 loop reads CASTYRRGSYEQYF. Here the CDR3 DNA reads TGTGCCAGCACCTACAGGCGGGGGTCCTACGAGCAGTACTTC.

This rearrangement joins TRBV10-1 to TRBJ2-7; 7 bases map to TRBD1. The CDR3 is made up of 13 amino acids. The ends lost 4 bases at V and 2 bases at J; junction bases unmatched: 2. Germline CDR1 is WNHNN and CDR2 is SYGVQD (reference sequence). In DNA form, the CDR3 reads TGCGCCAGCAGTGGCGACAGGGCCTACGAGCAGTACTTC. Protein: CASSGDRAYEQYF.

Worth noting for this clone: Its ends do not fully match the called genes, so a read error is possible. The chain couples TRBV28 to TRBJ2-4; D ambiguous. The CDR3 loop spans 11 amino acids. Germline CDR1 is MDHEN and CDR2 is SYDVKM. Here the CDR3 reads CASRGENVQYF. In nucleotides, the CDR3 is TGTGCCAGCCGAGGTGAAAACGTTCAGTACTTC. Full variable domain (missing parts from reference TRBV28 and TRBJ2-4): DVKVTQSSRYLVKRTGEKVFLECVQDMDHENMFWYRQDPGLGLRLIYFSYDVKMKEKGDIPEGYSVSREKKERFSLILESASTNQTSMYLCASRGENVQYFGAGTRLSVL.

This sequence joins TRBV5-1 and TRBJ2-4; 9 bases are a match to TRBD2. In germline, CDR1 is SGHRS, CDR2 YFSETQ. Trimming removed 0 bases from V and 0 bases from J; junction bases left unmatched: 1. This CDR3 contains 16 residues. The CDR3 protein is CASSLGTSVAKNIQYF. The CDR3 DNA reads TGCGCCAGCAGCTTGGGGACTAGCGTAGCCAAAAACATTCAGTACTTC. Variable domain in full (rest from reference TRBV5-1 and TRBJ2-4): KAGVTQTPRYLIKTRGQQVTLSCSPISGHRSVSWYQQTPGQGLQFLFEYFSETQRNKGNFPGRFSGRQFSNSRSEMNVSTLELGDSALYLCASSLGTSVAKNIQYFGAGTRLSVL.

This rearrangement joins TRBV10-1 to TRBJ2-3; 11 nucleotides line up with TRBD1. The V segment lost 0 bases and the J segment 4 bases; nucleotides outside the gene matches: 3. CDR3 length: 16 amino acids. Germline V gene lookup returns CDR1 WNHNN and CDR2 SYGVQD (reference sequence). CDR3 DNA sequence: TGCGCCAGCAGTGAGTCAGCGGGACAGGGGGCAGATACGCAGTATTTT. The encoded protein is CASSESAGQGADTQYF.

The CDR3 reads CATSGQVMPYEQYF. The DNA for the CDR3 is TGTGCCACCAGTGGACAGGTCATGCCCTACGAGCAGTACTTC. The J gene is TRBJ2-7, the V gene TRBV24-1; D is possibly TRBD1 (6 bases). V dropped 5 bases and J dropped 2 bases, with 12 bases sitting between them. CDR3 length: 14 amino acids. Germline CDR1 is KGHDR and CDR2 is SFDVKD.

The chain links TRBV18 to TRBJ2-1; 7 nucleotides match TRBD2. V was clipped by 10 bases and J by 4 bases; unmatched bases: 13. Germline loops: CDR1 KGHSH, CDR2 LQKENI. The CDR3 has 15 residues. The DNA of the CDR3 is TGTGCCACCCGCCAGGGCGGGAGTGGTTACAATGAGCAGTTCTTC. It yields the protein CATRQGGSGYNEQFF.

Points on this clone: Other DNA sequences in the sample encode the same CDR3. J is TRBJ2-5 and V is TRBV6-1; tentatively, D is TRBD1 (5 bases). Germline V gene lookup returns CDR1 MNHNS and CDR2 SASEGT. The CDR3 has 14 residues. Trimming cost V 1 base and J 4 bases, with 10 bases left between them. The chain's CDR3 is CASSEGQGGETQYF. DNA of the CDR3: TGTGCCAGCAGTGAAGGGCAGGGCGGAGAGACCCAGTACTTC.

V usage is TRBV30 and J usage is TRBJ2-7, with D perhaps TRBD1 (7 bases). Germline V lookup: CDR1 GTSNPN, CDR2 SVGIG (reference sequence). Trimming stripped 2 bases from V and 1 base from J, with 12 bases between. The CDR3 contains 14 residues. CDR3 sequence (DNA): TGTGCCTGGAGTTGGGCGGGACAGTCCTACGAGCAGTACTTC. Its protein is CAWSWAGQSYEQYF.

Here the CDR3 reads CSAEGVNYGYTF. In DNA, the CDR3 is TGCAGCGCTGAGGGAGTTAACTATGGCTACACCTTC. The genes are TRBV29-1 and TRBJ1-2; D remains ambiguous. The CDR3 runs 12 residues. Per the germline V gene, CDR1 is SQVTM and CDR2 is ANQGSEA. Trimming stripped 7 bases from V and 1 base from J, with 10 bases between.

V gene TRBV28 combines with J gene TRBJ1-5, with 7 bases that match TRBD1. The germline V gene has CDR1 MDHEN and CDR2 SYDVKM. This CDR3 has 16 residues. V shed 7 bases, J shed 1 base, and the junction held 10 bases outside the gene matches. CDR3 protein: CASISPGQQSNQPQHF. CDR3 in DNA: TGTGCCAGCATTTCACCGGGACAGCAAAGCAATCAGCCCCAGCATTTT.

This clone has only one observation. J is TRBJ2-1 and V is TRBV30; 7 bases agree with TRBD2. Germline CDR1 and CDR2: GTSNPN and SVGIG (reference sequence). V gave up 6 bases and J gave up 5 bases; unmatched junction bases: 4. The CDR3 is made up of 12 amino acids. The CDR3 loop reads CACGRGNNEQFF. Written as DNA, the CDR3 is TGTGCCTGCGGGCGGGGGAACAATGAGCAGTTCTTC.

With regard to this clone: A junction boundary mismatches the germline segment, possibly from a read error. The rearrangement joins TRBV7-7 to TRBJ2-5; tentative D call: TRBD2 (5 bases). The germline V gene encodes CDR1 SSHAT and CDR2 FNYEAQ (reference sequence). This CDR3 is built from 14 residues. CDR3 amino acids: CASSLARHEETQYF. In DNA, the CDR3 is TGTGCTAGCAGCTTAGCGAGGCACGAAGAGACCCAGTACTTC.

The chain is built from TRBV10-3 and TRBJ2-3, with D possibly being TRBD1 (5 bases). CDR1 and CDR2 (germline): ENHRY, SYGVKD. V lost 9 bases to trimming and J lost 2 bases, with 9 bases between them. This CDR3 contains 12 residues. The CDR3 sequence is CAIRTHTDTQYF. The CDR3 DNA reads as TGTGCCATACGGACACACACAGATACGCAGTATTTT.

The chain links TRBV2 to TRBJ1-2; D unresolved. The ends were cut back, 6 bases at V and 7 bases at J, with 21 bases in the middle. CDR1 is SNHLY and CDR2 is FYNNEI in the germline V gene. The CDR3 consists of 15 residues. CDR3 DNA: TGTGCCAGCAGAAAAGCGGAGGTGCCGGGAGGTGGCTACACCTTC. Protein: CASRKAEVPGGGYTF.

This sequence joins TRBV27 and TRBJ2-7, with D perhaps matching TRBD1 (5 bases). Germline-derived CDR1 and CDR2 are MNHEY and SMNVEV (reference sequence). Deletions cut 6 bases from V and 3 bases from J, with 18 bases between. This CDR3 contains 15 residues. CDR3: CASSSPGASLYEQYF. For the CDR3, the DNA is TGTGCCAGCAGCTCGCCTGGGGCCAGTCTCTACGAGCAGTACTTC.

This clone was seen many times. This chain joins TRBV6-2 or TRBV6-3 and TRBJ2-7; 9 bases are a match to TRBD1. The CDR3 runs to 14 residues. CDR1 and CDR2 (germline): MNHEY, SVGEGT. With V trimmed by 6 bases and J by 3 bases, 6 bases remained unmatched. The chain's CDR3 is CASSRPTGGYEQYF. The CDR3 nucleotides read TGTGCCAGCAGCCGACCGACAGGGGGCTACGAGCAGTACTTC.